The sequence of this T cell receptor beta chain was determined in a study of cytomegalovirus exposure and HLA in healthy donors. With 60 Vbeta and 13 Jbeta primers, the PCR was carried out. This table comes from immunoSEQ multiplex PCR, and its TCRdb copy is limited to in-frame clones, with some not included. The profile shows 95,000 to 150,000 clones, around 80% of them singletons. Study-level results: In a later analysis, V- and J-gene trimming of beta chains associated with a DCLRE1C missense variant, replicated independently. In all likelihood, a cluster of highly shared sequence variants was a sequencing artifact. Analyses of presence and absence presupposed an approximately uniform sequencing depth across donors.

Regarding this clone: Its antigen is unknown.

Though probably carrying unrecorded immune exposures, donors were nominally healthy at sampling. V lost 5 bases and J lost 0, with 25 bases in between. This CDR3 has 19 amino acids. The germline V gene has CDR1 MDHEN and CDR2 SYDVKM. The sample was PBMCs. The TCR originated in a man in his forties or fifties in good health and CMV-seronegative. The rearrangement joins TRBV28 to TRBJ1-1; possibly TRBD1 for D (6 bases). The CDR3 reads CASSVPDTQDRNMNTEAFF. In DNA, the CDR3 is TGTGCCAGCAGTGTACCCGACACCCAGGACAGAAATATGAACACTGAAGCTTTCTTT. The whole variable domain, filled in from reference TRBV28 and TRBJ1-1, reads DVKVTQSSRYLVKRTGEKVFLECVQDMDHENMFWYRQDPGLGLRLIYFSYDVKMKEKGDIPEGYSVSREKKERFSLILESASTNQTSMYLCASSVPDTQDRNMNTEAFFGQGTRLTVV.